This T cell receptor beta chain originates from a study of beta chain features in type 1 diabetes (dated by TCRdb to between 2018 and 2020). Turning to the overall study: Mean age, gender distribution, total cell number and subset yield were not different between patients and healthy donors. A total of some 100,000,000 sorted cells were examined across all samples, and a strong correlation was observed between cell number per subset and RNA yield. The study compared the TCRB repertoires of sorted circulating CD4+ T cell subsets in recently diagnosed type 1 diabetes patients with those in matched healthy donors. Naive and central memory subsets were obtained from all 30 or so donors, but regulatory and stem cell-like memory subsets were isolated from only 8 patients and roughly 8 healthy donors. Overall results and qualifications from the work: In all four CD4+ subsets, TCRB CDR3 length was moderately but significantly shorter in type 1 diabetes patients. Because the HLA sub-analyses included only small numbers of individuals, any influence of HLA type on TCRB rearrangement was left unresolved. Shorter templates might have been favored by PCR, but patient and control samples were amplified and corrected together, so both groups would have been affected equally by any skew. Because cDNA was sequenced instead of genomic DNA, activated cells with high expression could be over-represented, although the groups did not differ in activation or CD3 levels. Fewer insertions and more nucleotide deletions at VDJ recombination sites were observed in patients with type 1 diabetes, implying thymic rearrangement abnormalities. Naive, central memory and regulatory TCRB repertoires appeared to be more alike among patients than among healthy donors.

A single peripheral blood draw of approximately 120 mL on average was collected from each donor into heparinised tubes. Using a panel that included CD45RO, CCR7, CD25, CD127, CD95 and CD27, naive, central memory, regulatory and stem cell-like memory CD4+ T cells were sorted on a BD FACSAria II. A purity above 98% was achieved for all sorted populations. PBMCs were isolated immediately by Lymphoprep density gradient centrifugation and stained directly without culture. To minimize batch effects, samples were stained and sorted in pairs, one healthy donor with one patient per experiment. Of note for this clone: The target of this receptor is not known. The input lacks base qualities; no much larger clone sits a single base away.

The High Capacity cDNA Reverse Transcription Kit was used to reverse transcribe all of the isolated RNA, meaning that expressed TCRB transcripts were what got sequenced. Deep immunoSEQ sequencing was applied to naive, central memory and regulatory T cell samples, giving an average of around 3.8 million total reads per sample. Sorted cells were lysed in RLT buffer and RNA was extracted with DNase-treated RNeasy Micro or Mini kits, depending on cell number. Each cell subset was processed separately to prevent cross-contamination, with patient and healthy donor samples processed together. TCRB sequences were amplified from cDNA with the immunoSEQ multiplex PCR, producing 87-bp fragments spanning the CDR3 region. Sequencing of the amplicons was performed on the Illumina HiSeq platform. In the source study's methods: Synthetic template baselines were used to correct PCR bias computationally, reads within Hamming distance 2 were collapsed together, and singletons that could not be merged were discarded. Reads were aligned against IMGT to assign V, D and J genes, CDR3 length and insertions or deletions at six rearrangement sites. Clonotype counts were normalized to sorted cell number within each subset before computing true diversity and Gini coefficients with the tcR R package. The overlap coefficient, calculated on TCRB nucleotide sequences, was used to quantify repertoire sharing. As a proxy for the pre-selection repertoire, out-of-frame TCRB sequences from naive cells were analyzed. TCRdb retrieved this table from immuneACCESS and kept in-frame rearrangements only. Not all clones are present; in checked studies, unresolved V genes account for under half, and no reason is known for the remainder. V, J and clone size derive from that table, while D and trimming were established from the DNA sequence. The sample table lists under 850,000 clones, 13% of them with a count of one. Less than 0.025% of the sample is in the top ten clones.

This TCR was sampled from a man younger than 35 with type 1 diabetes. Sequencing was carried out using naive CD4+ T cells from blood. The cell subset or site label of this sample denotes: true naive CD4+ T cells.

The DNA is as follows: TGTGCCATCAGTGCCGGTGAAGGAGAGACCCAGTACTTC. The resulting protein is CAISAGEGETQYF. The chain couples TRBV10-3 to TRBJ2-5; the D gene identity is not certain. The CDR3 runs 13 residues from the cysteine to the phenylalanine. The retained sequence is limited to the CDR3, 39 bases, with the frame set at the first base. Via the germline V gene, CDR1 is ENHRY and CDR2 SYGVKD. At the junction V is shortened by 4 bases and J by 4 bases, with 10 bases in between.